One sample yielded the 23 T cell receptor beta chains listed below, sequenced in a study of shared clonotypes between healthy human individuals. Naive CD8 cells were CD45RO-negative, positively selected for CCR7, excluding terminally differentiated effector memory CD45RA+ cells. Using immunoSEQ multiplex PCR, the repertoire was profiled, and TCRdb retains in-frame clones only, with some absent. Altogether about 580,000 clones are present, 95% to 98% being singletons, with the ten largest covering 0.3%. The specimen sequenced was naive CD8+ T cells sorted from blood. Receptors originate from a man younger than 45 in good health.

The CDR3 bases are TGTGCCAGCTCACCCAGACTCGACTCCGAGCAGTACTTC. Translation: CASSPRLDSEQYF. The V call is TRBV18, the J call TRBJ2-7; the D is unclear. V gave up 3 bases and J gave up 6 bases, with 12 bases separating them. The CDR3 is 13 residues long. Germline V lookup: CDR1 KGHSH, CDR2 LQKENI.

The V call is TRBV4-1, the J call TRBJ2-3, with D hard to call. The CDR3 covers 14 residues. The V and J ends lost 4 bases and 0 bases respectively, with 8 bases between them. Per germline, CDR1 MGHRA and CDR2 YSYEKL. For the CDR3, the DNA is TGCGCCAGCAGCCGGGCTGCTAGCACAGATACGCAGTATTTT. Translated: CASSRAASTDTQYF.

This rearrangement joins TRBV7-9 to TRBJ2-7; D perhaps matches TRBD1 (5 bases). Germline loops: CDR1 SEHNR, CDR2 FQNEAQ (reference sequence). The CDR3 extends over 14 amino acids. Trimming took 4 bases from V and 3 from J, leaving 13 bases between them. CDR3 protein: CASSSDTNLYEQYF. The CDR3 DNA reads TGTGCCAGCAGCTCGGACACCAATCTCTACGAGCAGTACTTC.

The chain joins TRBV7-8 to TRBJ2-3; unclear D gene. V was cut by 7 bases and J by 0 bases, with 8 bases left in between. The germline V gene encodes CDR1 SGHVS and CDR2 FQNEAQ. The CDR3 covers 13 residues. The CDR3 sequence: CASTPVSTDTQYF. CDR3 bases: TGTGCCAGCACCCCTGTGAGCACAGATACGCAGTATTTT.

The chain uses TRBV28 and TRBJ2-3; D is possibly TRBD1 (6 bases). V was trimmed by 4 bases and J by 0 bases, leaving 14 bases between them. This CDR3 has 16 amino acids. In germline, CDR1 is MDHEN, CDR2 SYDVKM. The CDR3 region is CASSSQGISSTDTQYF. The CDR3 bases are TGTGCCAGCAGTTCCCAGGGGATTTCTAGCACAGATACGCAGTATTTT.

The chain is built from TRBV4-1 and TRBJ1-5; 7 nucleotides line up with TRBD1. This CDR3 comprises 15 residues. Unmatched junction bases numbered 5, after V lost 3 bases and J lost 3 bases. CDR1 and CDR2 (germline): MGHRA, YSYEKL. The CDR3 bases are TGCGCCAGCAGCCACGCAGGGGGAATCAATCAGCCCCAGCATTTT. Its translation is CASSHAGGINQPQHF.

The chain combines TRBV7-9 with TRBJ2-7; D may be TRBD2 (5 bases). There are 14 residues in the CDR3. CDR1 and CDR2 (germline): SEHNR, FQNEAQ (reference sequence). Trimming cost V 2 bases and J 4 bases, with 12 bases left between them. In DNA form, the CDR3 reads TGTGCCAGCAGCTTATCTGCCAGCGGTTACGAGCAGTACTTC. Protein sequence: CASSLSASGYEQYF.

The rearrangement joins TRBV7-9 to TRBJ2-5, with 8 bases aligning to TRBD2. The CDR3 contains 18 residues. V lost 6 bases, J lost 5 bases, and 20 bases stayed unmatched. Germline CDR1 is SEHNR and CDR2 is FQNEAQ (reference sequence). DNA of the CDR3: TGTGCCAGCAGGCCATCTTCGGGAGGGGCGCTAGCTTGGGAGACCCAGTACTTC. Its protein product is CASRPSSGGALAWETQYF.

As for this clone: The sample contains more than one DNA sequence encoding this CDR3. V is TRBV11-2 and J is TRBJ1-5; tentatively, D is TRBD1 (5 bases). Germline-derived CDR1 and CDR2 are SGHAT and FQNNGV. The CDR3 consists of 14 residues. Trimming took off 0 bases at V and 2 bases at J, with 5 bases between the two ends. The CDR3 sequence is CASSLEGGNQPQHF. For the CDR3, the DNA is TGTGCCAGCAGCTTAGAAGGGGGCAATCAGCCCCAGCATTTT.

CDR3 sequence reads: CASSYSGGMNTEAFF. The CDR3 coding sequence is TGTGCCAGCAGTTACTCGGGGGGAATGAACACTGAAGCTTTCTTT. The chain employs TRBV6-5 and TRBJ1-1; D might be TRBD1 (5 bases). Trimming took off 0 bases at V and 0 bases at J, with 8 bases between the two ends. The germline gives CDR1 MNHEY, CDR2 SVGAGI. CDR3 length: 15 residues.

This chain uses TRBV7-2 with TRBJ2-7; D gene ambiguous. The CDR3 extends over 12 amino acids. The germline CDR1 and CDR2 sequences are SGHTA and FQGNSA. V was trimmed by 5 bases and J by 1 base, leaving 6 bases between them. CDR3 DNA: TGTGCCAGCAGCCCAACATCCTACGAGCAGTACTTC. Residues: CASSPTSYEQYF. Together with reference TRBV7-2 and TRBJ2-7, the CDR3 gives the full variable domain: GAGVSQSPSNKVTEKGKDVELRCDPISGHTALYWYRQSLGQGLEFLIYFQGNSAPDKSGLPSDRFSAERTGGSVSTLTIQRTQQEDSAVYLCASSPTSYEQYFGPGTRLTVT.

CDR3 in DNA: TGCGCCAGCAGCAGAGACTCTAGCGGGAGGCTCTACGAGCAGTACTTC. Protein product: CASSRDSSGRLYEQYF. The chain links TRBV5-1 to TRBJ2-7, with 11 bases fitting TRBD2. The CDR3 runs to 16 residues. J gave up 3 bases and V 4 bases, and 9 bases lay outside the gene matches. Germline V gene sequence: CDR1 SGHRS, CDR2 YFSETQ.

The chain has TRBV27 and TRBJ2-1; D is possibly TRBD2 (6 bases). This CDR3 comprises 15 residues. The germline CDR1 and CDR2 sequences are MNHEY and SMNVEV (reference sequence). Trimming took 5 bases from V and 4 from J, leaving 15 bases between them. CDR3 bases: TGTGCCAGCAGTACGACGGGACTGAAATACAATGAGCAGTTCTTC. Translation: CASSTTGLKYNEQFF.

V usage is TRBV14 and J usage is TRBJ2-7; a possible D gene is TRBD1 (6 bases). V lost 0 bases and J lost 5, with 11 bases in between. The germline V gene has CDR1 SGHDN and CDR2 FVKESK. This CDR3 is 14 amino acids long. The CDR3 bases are TGTGCCAGCAGCCAAGACTCCCCAGGGGACGAGCAGTACTTC. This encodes CASSQDSPGDEQYF.

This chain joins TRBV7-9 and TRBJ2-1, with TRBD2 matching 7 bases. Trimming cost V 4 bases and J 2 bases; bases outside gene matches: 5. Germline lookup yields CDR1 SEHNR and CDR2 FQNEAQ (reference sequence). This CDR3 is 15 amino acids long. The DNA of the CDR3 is TGTGCCAGCAGCTCTAGCGGAGCCCCCTACAATGAGCAGTTCTTC. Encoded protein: CASSSSGAPYNEQFF. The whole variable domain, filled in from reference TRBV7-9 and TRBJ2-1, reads DTGVSQNPRHKITKRGQNVTFRCDPISEHNRLYWYRQTLGQGPEFLTYFQNEAQLEKSRLLSDRFSAERPKGSFSTLEIQRTEQGDSAMYLCASSSSGAPYNEQFFGPGTRLTVL.

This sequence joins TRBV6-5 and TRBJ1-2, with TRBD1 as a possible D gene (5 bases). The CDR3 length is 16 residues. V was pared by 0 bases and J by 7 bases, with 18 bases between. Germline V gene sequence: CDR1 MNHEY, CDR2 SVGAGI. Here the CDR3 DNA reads TGTGCCAGCAGTTACTCGATCGGACAAAATCTGGGTGGCTACACCTTC. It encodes CASSYSIGQNLGGYTF.

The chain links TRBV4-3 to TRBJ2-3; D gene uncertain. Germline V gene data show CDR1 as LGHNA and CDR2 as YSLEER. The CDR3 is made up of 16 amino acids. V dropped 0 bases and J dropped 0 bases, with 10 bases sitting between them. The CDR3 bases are TGCGCCAGCAGCCAAGAAGCCCTCCCTAGCACAGATACGCAGTATTTT. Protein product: CASSQEALPSTDTQYF.

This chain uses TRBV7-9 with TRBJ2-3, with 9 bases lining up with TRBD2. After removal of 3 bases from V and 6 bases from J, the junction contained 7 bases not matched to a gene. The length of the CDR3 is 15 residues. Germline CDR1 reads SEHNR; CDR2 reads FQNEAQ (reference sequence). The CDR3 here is CASSLASGKVDTQYF. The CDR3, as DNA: TGTGCCAGCAGCTTGGCTAGCGGGAAAGTGGATACGCAGTATTTT.

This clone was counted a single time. The CDR3 loop is CASSPITGTYNEQFF. The CDR3 DNA reads TGTGCCAGCAGTCCCATAACGGGAACCTACAATGAGCAGTTCTTC. The rearrangement uses TRBV28 and TRBJ2-1, with a weak D call TRBD2 (5 bases). CDR1 is MDHEN, CDR2 SYDVKM, per germline. V gave up 5 bases and J gave up 2 bases, with 13 bases separating them. This CDR3 comprises 15 residues.

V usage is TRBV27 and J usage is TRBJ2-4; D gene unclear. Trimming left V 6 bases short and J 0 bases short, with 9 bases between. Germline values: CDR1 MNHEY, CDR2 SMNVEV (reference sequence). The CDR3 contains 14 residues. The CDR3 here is CASSPLLAKNIQYF. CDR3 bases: TGTGCCAGCAGCCCACTGCTAGCCAAAAACATTCAGTACTTC.

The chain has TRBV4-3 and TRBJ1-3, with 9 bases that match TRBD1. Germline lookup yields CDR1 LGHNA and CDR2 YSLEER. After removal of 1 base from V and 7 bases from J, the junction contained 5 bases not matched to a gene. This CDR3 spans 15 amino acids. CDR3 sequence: CASSQGTGVTNTIYF. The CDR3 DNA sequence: TGCGCCAGCAGCCAAGGGACAGGGGTCACGAACACCATATATTTT.

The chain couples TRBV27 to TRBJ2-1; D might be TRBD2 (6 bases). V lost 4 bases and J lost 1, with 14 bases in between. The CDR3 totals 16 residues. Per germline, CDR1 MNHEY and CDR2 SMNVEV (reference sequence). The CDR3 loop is CASSSPGSGSYNEQFF. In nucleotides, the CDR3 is TGTGCCAGCAGTTCCCCAGGAAGCGGGTCCTACAATGAGCAGTTCTTC.

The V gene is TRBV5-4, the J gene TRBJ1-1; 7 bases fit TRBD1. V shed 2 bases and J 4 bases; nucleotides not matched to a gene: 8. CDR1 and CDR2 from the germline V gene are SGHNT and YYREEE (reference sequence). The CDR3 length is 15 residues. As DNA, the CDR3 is TGTGCCAGCAGCTTCGGACAGGAGGTAGTCACTGAAGCTTTCTTT. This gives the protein CASSFGQEVVTEAFF.